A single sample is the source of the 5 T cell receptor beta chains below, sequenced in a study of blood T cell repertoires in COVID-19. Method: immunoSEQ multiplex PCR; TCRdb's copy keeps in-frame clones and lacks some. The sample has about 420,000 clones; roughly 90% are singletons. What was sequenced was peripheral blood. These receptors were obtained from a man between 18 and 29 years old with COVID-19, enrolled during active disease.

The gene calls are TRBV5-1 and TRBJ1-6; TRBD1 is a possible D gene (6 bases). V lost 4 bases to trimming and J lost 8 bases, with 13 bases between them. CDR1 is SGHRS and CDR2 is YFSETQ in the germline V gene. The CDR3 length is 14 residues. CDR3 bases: TGCGCCAGCAGCCAACAGGGCGATGATTCACCCCTCCACTTT. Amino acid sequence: CASSQQGDDSPLHF. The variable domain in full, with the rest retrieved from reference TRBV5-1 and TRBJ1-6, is KAGVTQTPRYLIKTRGQQVTLSCSPISGHRSVSWYQQTPGQGLQFLFEYFSETQRNKGNFPGRFSGRQFSNSRSEMNVSTLELGDSALYLCASSQQGDDSPLHFGNGTRLTVT.

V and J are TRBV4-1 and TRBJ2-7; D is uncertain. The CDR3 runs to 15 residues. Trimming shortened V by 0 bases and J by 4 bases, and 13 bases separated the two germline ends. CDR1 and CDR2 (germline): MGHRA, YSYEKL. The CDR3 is CASSQEALSDYEQYF. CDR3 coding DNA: TGCGCCAGCAGCCAAGAAGCGTTGAGCGATTACGAGCAGTACTTC.

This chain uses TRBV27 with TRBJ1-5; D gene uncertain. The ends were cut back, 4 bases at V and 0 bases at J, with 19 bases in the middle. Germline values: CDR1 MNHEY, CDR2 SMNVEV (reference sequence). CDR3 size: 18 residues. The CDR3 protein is CASSYEPPGIYSNQPQHF. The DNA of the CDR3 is TGTGCCAGCAGTTACGAGCCCCCAGGTATTTATAGCAATCAGCCCCAGCATTTT.

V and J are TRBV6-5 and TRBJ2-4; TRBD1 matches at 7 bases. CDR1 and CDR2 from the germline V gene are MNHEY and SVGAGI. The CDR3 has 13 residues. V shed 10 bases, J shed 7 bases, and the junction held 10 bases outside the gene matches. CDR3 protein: CATGTARPNIQYF. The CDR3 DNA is TGTGCCACCGGGACAGCAAGGCCCAACATTCAGTACTTC.

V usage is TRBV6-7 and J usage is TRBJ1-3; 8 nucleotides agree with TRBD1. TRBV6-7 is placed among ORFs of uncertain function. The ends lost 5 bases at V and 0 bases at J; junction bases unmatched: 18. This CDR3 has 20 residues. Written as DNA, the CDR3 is TGTGCCAGCAGTCAGAGCCAGGGCGGGACAGGATCTTACTCTGGAAACACCATATATTTT. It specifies CASSQSQGGTGSYSGNTIYF.